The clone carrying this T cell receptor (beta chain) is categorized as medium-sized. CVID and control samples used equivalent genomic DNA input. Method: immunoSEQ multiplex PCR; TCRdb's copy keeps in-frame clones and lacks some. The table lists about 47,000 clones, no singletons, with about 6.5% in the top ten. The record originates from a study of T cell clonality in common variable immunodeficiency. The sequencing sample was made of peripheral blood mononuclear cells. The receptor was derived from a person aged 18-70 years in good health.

The covered CDR3 bases are TGCAGTGCCAGACAGGATGGCACAGATACG. This translates into CSARQDGTDT. The whole CDR3 protein is CSARQDGTDTQYF. The chain combines TRBV20-1 with TRBJ2-3; D possibly corresponds to TRBD1 (6 bases). The read ends 3 residues shy of where the CDR3 ends; the end is completed using the germline J gene. This CDR3 spans 13 amino acids. Germline loops: CDR1 DFQATT, CDR2 SNEGSKA (reference sequence). V lost 6 bases and J lost 1, with 11 bases in between.